Listed here are 30 T cell receptor beta chains from one sample, sequenced in a study of PD-L1 blockade in urothelial cancer. TCRdb's copy holds only in-frame clones and misses some; the assay was immunoSEQ multiplex PCR. The sample consists of 87,000 or so clones, 84% of them appearing once. Time point of the sample: pretreatment peripheral blood. Sequenced material: PBMCs, taken around atezolizumab (anti-PD-L1) treatment. The receptors derive from a man aged 55-75 years with urothelial cancer.

This clone was seen a few times. The chain recombines TRBV6-5 with TRBJ2-7; D possibly corresponds to TRBD2 (6 bases). The V gene lost 5 bases and the J gene lost 1 base, with 9 bases spanning the gap. CDR1 is MNHEY and CDR2 is SVGAGI in the germline V gene. The CDR3 loop spans 13 amino acids. The CDR3 protein is CASSNSGSYEQYF. CDR3 bases: TGTGCCAGCAGTAATAGCGGATCCTACGAGCAGTACTTC.

This clone was seen only once. The chain employs TRBV18 and TRBJ2-1; D unclear. V was cut by 3 bases and J by 8 bases, with 17 bases left in between. CDR1 and CDR2 from the germline V gene are KGHSH and LQKENI. The CDR3 totals 15 residues. The CDR3 DNA sequence: TGTGCCAGCTCACCCCGAAGCCCTATTTCCGATGAGCAGTTCTTC. Protein: CASSPRSPISDEQFF. Drawing the rest from reference TRBV18 and TRBJ2-1, the complete variable domain is NAGVMQNPRHLVRRRGQEARLRCSPMKGHSHVYWYRQLPEEGLKFMVYLQKENIIDESGMPKERFSAEFPKEGPSILRIQQVVRGDSAAYFCASSPRSPISDEQFFGPGTRLTVL.

The chain combines TRBV10-3 with TRBJ1-2; TRBD1 matches at 11 bases. This CDR3 has 14 residues. Germline CDR1 reads ENHRY; CDR2 reads SYGVKD. V was pared by 7 bases and J by 3 bases, with 4 bases of the junction left unmatched. In DNA form, the CDR3 reads TGTGCCATCAAAGGGGACAGGGGGGACTATGGCTACACCTTC. It yields the protein CAIKGDRGDYGYTF.

This clone appeared once. The rearrangement joins TRBV6-1 to TRBJ2-3, with TRBD1 matching 8 bases. This CDR3 comprises 18 residues. Per germline, CDR1 MNHNS and CDR2 SASEGT. Trimming took 3 bases from V and 1 from J; bases not matched to a gene: 12. The CDR3 sequence: CASSDRKATGAGTDTQYF. The CDR3 DNA reads TGTGCCAGCAGTGACCGAAAAGCGACAGGGGCAGGCACAGATACGCAGTATTTT.

This clone was observed a handful of times. This chain uses TRBV7-3 with TRBJ2-4; 13 bases align to TRBD2. V shed 5 bases and J 6 bases; nucleotides not matched to a gene: 10. The length of the CDR3 is 17 residues. CDR1 is SGHTA and CDR2 is FQGTGA in the germline V gene. The CDR3 loop is CASSPRLAGGGGNIQYF. In DNA form, the CDR3 reads TGTGCCAGCAGCCCGCGACTAGCGGGGGGTGGGGGAAACATTCAGTACTTC. The full variable domain, with the rest looked up from reference TRBV7-3 and TRBJ2-4, is GAGVSQTPSNKVTEKGKYVELRCDPISGHTALYWYRQSLGQGPEFLIYFQGTGAADDSGLPNDRFFAVRPEGSVSTLKIQRTERGDSAVYLCASSPRLAGGGGNIQYFGAGTRLSVL.

The V gene is TRBV27, the J gene TRBJ2-7; 7 bases are a match to TRBD1. Germline V gives CDR1 MNHEY, CDR2 SMNVEV (reference sequence). After removal of 8 bases from V and 6 bases from J, the junction contained 7 bases not matched to a gene. This CDR3 region has 12 residues. The CDR3 DNA follows: TGTGCCAGCTTAGGGGGCCTGGGCGAGCAGTACTTC. Translating gives CASLGGLGEQYF.

This clone was seen only a few times. The CDR3 DNA reads TGTGCCAGTAGCGGGACAGGGGGCTATGGCTACACCTTC. Its translation is CASSGTGGYGYTF. The chain employs TRBV19 and TRBJ1-2; the match to TRBD1 covers 11 bases. The germline CDR1 and CDR2 sequences are LNHDA and SQIVND (reference sequence). The junction had 1 base not matched to a gene; V was cut back by 6 bases and J by 4 bases. The CDR3 sequence is 13 residues long.

V usage is TRBV10-3 and J usage is TRBJ2-6; tentatively, D is TRBD1 (5 bases). CDR1 is ENHRY, CDR2 SYGVKD, per germline. There are 14 residues in the CDR3. V lost 10 bases, J lost 0 bases, and 10 bases lay in between. CDR3 sequence (DNA): TGTGCCACGACAGTGATCTCTGGGGCCAACGTCCTGACTTTC. Residues: CATTVISGANVLTF.

This clone has only a few counts. The gene calls are TRBV9 and TRBJ2-5, with a possible D match to TRBD2 (6 bases). Germline V gene data show CDR1 as SGDLS and CDR2 as YYNGEE. V was trimmed by 0 bases and J by 1 base, leaving 10 bases between them. CDR3 size: 15 residues. The chain's CDR3 is CASSVDLAIQETQYF. CDR3 DNA sequence: TGTGCCAGCAGCGTAGATCTAGCGATCCAAGAGACCCAGTACTTC.

The chain couples TRBV4-3 to TRBJ2-1; 12 bases align to TRBD2. The CDR3 covers 14 residues. Unmatched junction bases numbered 2, after V lost 3 bases and J lost 8 bases. Germline assignment: CDR1 LGHNA and CDR2 YSLEER. This CDR3 reads CASSQTSGSDEQFF. DNA for the CDR3: TGCGCCAGCAGCCAGACTAGCGGGAGTGATGAGCAGTTCTTC.

The gene calls are TRBV5-1 and TRBJ2-7; tentatively, D is TRBD2 (6 bases). Germline V gene lookup returns CDR1 SGHRS and CDR2 YFSETQ. The V and J ends lost 4 bases and 5 bases respectively, with 16 bases between them. This CDR3 spans 14 amino acids. The CDR3 DNA follows: TGCGCCAGCAGCCTGCTCATGGAGGGCGACGAGCAGTACTTC. Its translation: CASSLLMEGDEQYF.

J is TRBJ2-3 and V is TRBV5-4; no clear D gene. Looked up from germline, CDR1 is SGHNT and CDR2 is YYREEE (reference sequence). The CDR3 totals 12 residues. Trimming pared 0 bases from V and 7 bases from J, leaving 6 bases between. The CDR3 DNA follows: TGTGCCAGCAGCTTGGGCCTATATACGCAGTATTTT. Translating gives CASSLGLYTQYF.

The chain is built from TRBV15 and TRBJ2-5; no firm D call. This CDR3 has 15 residues. V lost 0 bases to trimming and J lost 4 bases, with 12 bases between them. Germline CDR1 reads LNHNV; CDR2 reads YYDKDF (reference sequence). CDR3 nucleotide sequence: TGTGCCACCAGCAGAGATTTTTGGGCAGGAGAGACCCAGTACTTC. It specifies CATSRDFWAGETQYF.

The gene calls are TRBV11-2 and TRBJ1-2; D not certain. Germline loops: CDR1 SGHAT, CDR2 FQNNGV. CDR3 length: 14 amino acids. V shed 3 bases and J shed 4 bases, with 12 bases lying between them. The CDR3 is CASSFRGEGYGYTF. The CDR3 region has the DNA TGTGCCAGCAGCTTTCGCGGGGAGGGCTATGGCTACACCTTC.

The CDR3 nucleotides are TGCAGCGTTGGGTCCACCGGAGGCACCATATATTTT. Translating it yields CSVGSTGGTIYF. V gene TRBV29-1 combines with J gene TRBJ1-3, with D unclear. The V and J ends lost 4 bases and 9 bases respectively, with 13 bases between them. CDR1 is SQVTM and CDR2 is ANQGSEA in the germline V gene. The length of the CDR3 is 12 residues.

The J gene is TRBJ2-3, the V gene TRBV10-3; 7 bases are a match to TRBD1. Germline CDR1 is ENHRY and CDR2 is SYGVKD. This CDR3 is 13 amino acids long. V was pared by 10 bases and J by 1 base, with 5 bases of the junction left unmatched. Written as DNA, the CDR3 is TGTGCCACTCGACAGGGTCGCACAGATACGCAGTATTTT. This translates into CATRQGRTDTQYF.

V is TRBV7-9 and J is TRBJ2-3; tentative D call: TRBD1 (6 bases). The germline V gene has CDR1 SEHNR and CDR2 FQNEAQ (reference sequence). This CDR3 comprises 10 residues. As DNA, the CDR3 is TGTGGACAGGGCACAGATACGCAGTATTTT. It yields the protein CGQGTDTQYF.

This rearrangement joins TRBV19 to TRBJ1-2, with D tentatively TRBD1 (5 bases). Germline-derived CDR1 and CDR2 are LNHDA and SQIVND (reference sequence). The CDR3 extends over 13 amino acids. The germline V and J ends were trimmed by 3 bases and 4 bases, with 9 bases remaining between them. The CDR3 reads CASSIPGIYGYTF. The CDR3 coding sequence is TGTGCCAGTAGTATCCCAGGGATCTATGGCTACACCTTC. Full variable domain (outside the CDR3, taken from reference TRBV19 and TRBJ1-2): DGGITQSPKYLFRKEGQNVTLSCEQNLNHDAMYWYRQDPGQGLRLIYYSQIVNDFQKGDIAEGYSVSREKKESFPLTVTSAQKNPTAFYLCASSIPGIYGYTFGSGTRLTVV.

The chain recombines TRBV11-3 with TRBJ2-1, with 10 bases that match TRBD2. The CDR3 spans 16 residues. V lost 0 bases and J lost 6; bases outside the gene matches: 5. Germline V lookup: CDR1 SGHNT, CDR2 YENEEA. This chain's CDR3 is CASSLDGSGRGNEQFF. The CDR3 coding sequence is TGTGCCAGCAGCTTAGATGGGAGCGGGAGGGGCAATGAGCAGTTCTTC.

This chain links TRBV28 with TRBJ1-4; 10 bases map to TRBD1. Germline V gives CDR1 MDHEN, CDR2 SYDVKM. The CDR3 runs to 14 residues. Trimming at V came to 6 bases and at J to 8 bases, leaving 6 bases not matched to a gene. The CDR3 reads CASSPTGGQEKLFF. CDR3 coding DNA: TGTGCCAGCAGCCCGACAGGGGGCCAAGAAAAACTGTTTTTT.

The rearrangement joins TRBV4-1 to TRBJ1-2; no clear D gene. This CDR3 is built from 16 residues. Germline loops: CDR1 MGHRA, CDR2 YSYEKL. The V end lost 0 bases, the J end lost 0 bases, and 11 bases lay between the germline ends. The CDR3 nucleotides read TGCGCCAGCAGCCAAGACTCGGAGGGCTCTAACTATGGCTACACCTTC. Protein sequence: CASSQDSEGSNYGYTF.

There are a few counts of this clone. The chain combines TRBV5-1 with TRBJ1-5, with a weak D call TRBD1 (5 bases). The V gene's germline CDR1 is SGHRS and CDR2 YFSETQ. The V gene lost 5 bases and the J gene lost 0 bases, with 12 bases spanning the gap. The CDR3 runs to 15 residues. CDR3 nucleotide sequence: TGCGCCAGCAGTACAGGAGATAATAGCAATCAGCCCCAGCATTTT. It translates to CASSTGDNSNQPQHF.

The rearrangement uses TRBV5-4 and TRBJ2-7, with TRBD2 identical over 8 bases. CDR1 is SGHNT and CDR2 is YYREEE in the germline V gene (reference sequence). V shed 0 bases, J shed 5 bases, and the junction held 4 bases outside the gene matches. This CDR3 contains 14 residues. The CDR3 DNA reads TGTGCCAGCAGCTTGGGCGGGGGGTCGGACGAGCAGTACTTC. This encodes CASSLGGGSDEQYF.

In nucleotides, the CDR3 is TGTGCCAGCAGCGCGACGGGAATGGGGGAGCAGTACTTC. It translates to CASSATGMGEQYF. The chain couples TRBV9 to TRBJ2-7; a possible D gene is TRBD2 (5 bases). Per germline, CDR1 SGDLS and CDR2 YYNGEE. This CDR3 spans 13 amino acids. Trimming removed 3 bases from V and 7 bases from J, with 14 bases in between.

The CDR3 sequence: CASSPTGGPQETQYF. For the CDR3, the DNA is TGCGCCAGCAGTCCTACTGGGGGCCCTCAAGAGACCCAGTACTTC. The rearrangement uses TRBV4-1 and TRBJ2-5; D might be TRBD1 (6 bases). The CDR3 extends over 15 amino acids. V shed 6 bases and J shed 2 bases, with 16 bases lying between them. Germline lookup yields CDR1 MGHRA and CDR2 YSYEKL.

The chain links TRBV28 to TRBJ2-1, with 7 bases aligning to TRBD2. Germline CDR1 and CDR2: MDHEN and SYDVKM. After removal of 3 bases from V and 8 bases from J, the junction contained 7 bases not matched to a gene. The CDR3 has 14 amino acids. CDR3 loop: CASSFQAGRYEQFF. The CDR3 DNA reads TGTGCCAGCAGTTTTCAAGCGGGAAGATATGAGCAGTTCTTC.

The V and J genes are TRBV2 and TRBJ1-6, with D hard to call. CDR1 is SNHLY, CDR2 FYNNEI, per germline. The CDR3 is 14 residues long. V was cut by 10 bases and J by 2 bases, with 12 bases left in between. The chain's CDR3 is CATGLSPYNSPLHF. CDR3 in DNA: TGTGCCACTGGGCTCTCCCCCTATAATTCACCCCTCCACTTT.

The V gene is TRBV6-1, the J gene TRBJ2-2; a weak D match, TRBD2 (5 bases). V lost 2 bases and J lost 2, with 15 bases in between. Germline V lookup: CDR1 MNHNS, CDR2 SASEGT. CDR3 length: 17 residues. CDR3 region: CASSERGRRPNTGELFF. CDR3 coding DNA: TGTGCCAGCAGTGAACGAGGGCGACGACCCAACACCGGGGAGCTGTTTTTT.

This clone has a handful of counts. This sequence joins TRBV7-2 and TRBJ1-5; D uncertain. The V end lost 5 bases, the J end lost 5 bases, and 7 bases lay between the germline ends. CDR3 length: 12 amino acids. CDR1 and CDR2 from the germline V gene are SGHTA and FQGNSA. CDR3 sequence: CASSRDYQPQHF. The CDR3, as DNA: TGTGCCAGCAGCCGAGATTATCAGCCCCAGCATTTT. Using reference TRBV7-2 and TRBJ1-5 for the parts outside the CDR3, the full variable domain is GAGVSQSPSNKVTEKGKDVELRCDPISGHTALYWYRQSLGQGLEFLIYFQGNSAPDKSGLPSDRFSAERTGGSVSTLTIQRTQQEDSAVYLCASSRDYQPQHFGDGTRLSIL.

The rearrangement uses TRBV19 and TRBJ1-4; D is uncertain. CDR1 and CDR2 from the germline V gene are LNHDA and SQIVND (reference sequence). V was trimmed by 3 bases and J by 5 bases, leaving 7 bases between them. This CDR3 comprises 13 residues. The CDR3 is CASSIILNEKLFF. The CDR3 nucleotides read TGTGCCAGTAGTATTATTTTGAATGAAAAACTGTTTTTT.